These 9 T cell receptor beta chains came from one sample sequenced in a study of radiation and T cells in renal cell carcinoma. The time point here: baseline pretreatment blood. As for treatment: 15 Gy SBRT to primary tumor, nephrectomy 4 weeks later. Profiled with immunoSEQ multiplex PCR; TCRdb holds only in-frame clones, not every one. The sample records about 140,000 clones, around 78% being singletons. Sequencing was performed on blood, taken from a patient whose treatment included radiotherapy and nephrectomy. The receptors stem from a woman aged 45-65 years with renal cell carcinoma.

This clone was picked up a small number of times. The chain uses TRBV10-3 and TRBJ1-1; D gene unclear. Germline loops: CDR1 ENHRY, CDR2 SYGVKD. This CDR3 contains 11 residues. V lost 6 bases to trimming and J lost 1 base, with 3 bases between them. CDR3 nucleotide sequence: TGTGCCATCAGGGGGAACACTGAAGCTTTCTTT. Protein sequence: CAIRGNTEAFF.

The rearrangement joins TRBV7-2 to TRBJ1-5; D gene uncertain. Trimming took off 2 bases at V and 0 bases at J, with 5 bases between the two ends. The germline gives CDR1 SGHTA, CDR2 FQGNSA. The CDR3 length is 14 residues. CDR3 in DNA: TGTGCCAGCAGCTTAACTCCTAGCAATCAGCCCCAGCATTTT. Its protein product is CASSLTPSNQPQHF.

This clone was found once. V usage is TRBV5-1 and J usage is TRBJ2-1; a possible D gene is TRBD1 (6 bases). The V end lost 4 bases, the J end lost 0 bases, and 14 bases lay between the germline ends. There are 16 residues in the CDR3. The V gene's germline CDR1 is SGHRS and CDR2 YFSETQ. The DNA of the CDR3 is TGCGCCAGCAGCCCCAGGGGAACGGGCTCCTACAATGAGCAGTTCTTC. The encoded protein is CASSPRGTGSYNEQFF. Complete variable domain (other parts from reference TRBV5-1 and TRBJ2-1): KAGVTQTPRYLIKTRGQQVTLSCSPISGHRSVSWYQQTPGQGLQFLFEYFSETQRNKGNFPGRFSGRQFSNSRSEMNVSTLELGDSALYLCASSPRGTGSYNEQFFGPGTRLTVL.

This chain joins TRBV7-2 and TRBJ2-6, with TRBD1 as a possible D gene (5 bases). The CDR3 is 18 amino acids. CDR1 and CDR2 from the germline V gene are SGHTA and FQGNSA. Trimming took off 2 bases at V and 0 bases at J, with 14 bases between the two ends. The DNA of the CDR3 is TGTGCCAGCAGCTTAAGAACAGGCCGAAGCTCTGGGGCCAACGTCCTGACTTTC. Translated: CASSLRTGRSSGANVLTF. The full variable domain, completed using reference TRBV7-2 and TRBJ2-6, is GAGVSQSPSNKVTEKGKDVELRCDPISGHTALYWYRQSLGQGLEFLIYFQGNSAPDKSGLPSDRFSAERTGGSVSTLTIQRTQQEDSAVYLCASSLRTGRSSGANVLTFGAGSRLTVL.

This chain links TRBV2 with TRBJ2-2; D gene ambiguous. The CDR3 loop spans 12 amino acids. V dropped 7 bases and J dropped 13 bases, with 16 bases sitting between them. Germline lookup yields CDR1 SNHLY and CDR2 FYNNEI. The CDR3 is CASKRETFPLFF. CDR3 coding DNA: TGTGCCAGCAAAAGGGAAACCTTCCCGCTGTTTTTT. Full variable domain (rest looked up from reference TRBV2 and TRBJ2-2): EPEVTQTPSHQVTQMGQEVILRCVPISNHLYFYWYRQILGQKVEFLVSFYNNEISEKSEIFDDQFSVERPDGSNFTLKIRSTKLEDSAMYFCASKRETFPLFFGEGSRLTVL.

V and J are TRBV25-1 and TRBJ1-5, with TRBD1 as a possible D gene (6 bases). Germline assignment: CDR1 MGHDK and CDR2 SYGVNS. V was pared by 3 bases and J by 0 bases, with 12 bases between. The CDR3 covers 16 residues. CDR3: CASSEGWTDSNQPQHF. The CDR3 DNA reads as TGTGCCAGCAGTGAGGGCTGGACAGATAGCAATCAGCCCCAGCATTTT.

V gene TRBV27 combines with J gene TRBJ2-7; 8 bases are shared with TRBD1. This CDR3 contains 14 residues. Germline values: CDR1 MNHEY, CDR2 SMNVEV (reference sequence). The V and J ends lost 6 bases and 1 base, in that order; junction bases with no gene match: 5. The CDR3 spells CASRLTGGSYEQYF. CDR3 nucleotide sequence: TGTGCCAGCAGACTCACAGGGGGTTCCTACGAGCAGTACTTC.

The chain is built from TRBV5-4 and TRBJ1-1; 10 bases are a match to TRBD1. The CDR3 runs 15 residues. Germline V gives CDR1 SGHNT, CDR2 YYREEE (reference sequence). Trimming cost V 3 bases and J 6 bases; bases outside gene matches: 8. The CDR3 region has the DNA TGTGCCAGCAGCTCGGCGACAGGGGGCGAAGCTGAAGCTTTCTTT. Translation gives CASSSATGGEAEAFF.

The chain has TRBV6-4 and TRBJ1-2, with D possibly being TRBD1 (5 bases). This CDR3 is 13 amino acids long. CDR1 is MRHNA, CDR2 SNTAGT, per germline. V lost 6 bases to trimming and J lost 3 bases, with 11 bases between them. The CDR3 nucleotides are TGTGCCAGCAGACCCGACAGTCACTATGGCTACACCTTC. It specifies CASRPDSHYGYTF.